The rows below give T cell receptor beta chains drawn from one sample of a study of blood T cell repertoires in COVID-19. Some clones are missing from TCRdb's copy, which holds only in-frame ones; the method was immunoSEQ multiplex PCR. The data hold 65,000 to 80,000 clones, with about 89% observed a single time. The sequencing input was peripheral blood. All receptors derive from a man between 50 and 59 years old with active COVID-19. Both conserved end residues are part of each CDR3. Each record gives: V gene, clone size, J gene, D gene, CDR3 DNA, CDR3 protein. A D gene is named only where the DNA matches it firmly. Clone size is given for some rows only: seen once, a few or many times, or a class if the clone is expanded.

V: TRBV7-2
size: NA
J: TRBJ1-2
D: NA
DNA: TGTGCCAGCAGCGTATACTCAGAACCCGGCTCGGAGGGCTACACCTTC
CDR3: CASSVYSEPGSEGYTF

V: TRBV2
size: NA
J: TRBJ1-3
D: NA
DNA: TGTGCCAGCTCGACAGACTCTGGAAACACCATATATTTT
CDR3: CASSTDSGNTIYF

V: TRBV7-3
size: NA
J: TRBJ2-2
D: TRBD2
DNA: TGTGCCAGCAGCTTACTAGCGGGGTTGAACACCGGGGAGCTGTTTTTT
CDR3: CASSLLAGLNTGELFF

V: TRBV5-6
size: NA
J: TRBJ1-2
D: NA
DNA: TGTGCCAGCAGCCTTGGAGACGGGGTATATGGCGGCTACACCTTC
CDR3: CASSLGDGVYGGYTF

V: TRBV11-3
size: NA
J: TRBJ1-6
D: TRBD1
DNA: TGTGCCAGCAGCTTAGGACAGGGGATCGGTTCACCCCTCCACTTT
CDR3: CASSLGQGIGSPLHF

V: TRBV11-2
size: NA
J: TRBJ2-7
D: NA
DNA: TGTGCCAGCAGCTTAGGCGGGATGGGCTCCTACGAGCAGTACTTC
CDR3: CASSLGGMGSYEQYF

V: TRBV7-9
size: NA
J: TRBJ2-5
D: TRBD2
DNA: TGTGCCAGCAGCTTAACCCCGACTAGCGGGACCCAAGAGACCCAGTACTTC
CDR3: CASSLTPTSGTQETQYF

V: TRBV24-1
size: NA
J: TRBJ2-1
D: TRBD2
DNA: TGTGCCACCGAACATCCTAGCGGGGGATACAATGAGCAGTTCTTC
CDR3: CATEHPSGGYNEQFF

V: TRBV15
size: NA
J: TRBJ1-4
D: NA
DNA: TGTGCCACCAGCAGAGATTACCGGCTAGGTGAAAAACTGTTTTTT
CDR3: CATSRDYRLGEKLFF

V: TRBV6-5
size: NA
J: TRBJ2-2
D: TRBD2
DNA: TGTGCCAGCAGGGATAGCGGGTTGGACACCGGGGAGCTGTTTTTT
CDR3: CASRDSGLDTGELFF

V: TRBV11-2
size: few
J: TRBJ2-3
D: TRBD2
DNA: TGTGCCAGCAGCCGCGGGGGAGCGGGGGGATACACAGATACGCAGTATTTT
CDR3: CASSRGGAGGYTDTQYF

V: TRBV27
size: NA
J: TRBJ2-7
D: NA
DNA: TGTGCCAGCAGTGGGGGGGGCCTTTCGTTACCCTCCTACGAGCAGTACTTC
CDR3: CASSGGGLSLPSYEQYF

V: TRBV28
size: NA
J: TRBJ1-3
D: NA
DNA: TGTGCCAGCAGTTTATCGCAGGGCTGGAGTGGAAACACCATATATTTT
CDR3: CASSLSQGWSGNTIYF

V: TRBV7-2
size: NA
J: TRBJ2-5
D: NA
DNA: TGTGCCAGCAGCTTCATCGGAGCGTACCAAGAGACCCAGTACTTC
CDR3: CASSFIGAYQETQYF

V: TRBV6-5
size: once
J: TRBJ2-7
D: TRBD2
DNA: TGTGCCAGCAGTTACTCGGCCAGCGGGAGCTACGAGCAGTACTTC
CDR3: CASSYSASGSYEQYF

V: TRBV27
size: NA
J: TRBJ2-3
D: NA
DNA: TGTGCCAGCAGCACCCCAGGGGGGGATACGCAGTATTTT
CDR3: CASSTPGGDTQYF

V: TRBV30
size: NA
J: TRBJ2-1
D: NA
DNA: TGTGCCTGGTCCTTCTACAATGAGCAGTTCTTC
CDR3: CAWSFYNEQFF

V: TRBV7-9
size: NA
J: TRBJ2-7
D: NA
DNA: TGTGCCAGCAGCTTAACCGGGGGCGAGCAGTACTTC
CDR3: CASSLTGGEQYF

V: TRBV6-5
size: NA
J: TRBJ1-5
D: TRBD1
DNA: TGTGCCAGCAGCCCGGACAGGAGCAATCAGCCCCAGCATTTT
CDR3: CASSPDRSNQPQHF

V: TRBV18
size: NA
J: TRBJ1-4
D: NA
DNA: TGTGCCAGCTCACCGCCTAACTCGATCGGGGTTGAAAAACTGTTTTTT
CDR3: CASSPPNSIGVEKLFF

V: TRBV7-2
size: NA
J: TRBJ1-1
D: NA
DNA: TGTGCCAGCAGCTTAGCGGGCACACAAAACACTGAAGCTTTCTTT
CDR3: CASSLAGTQNTEAFF

V: TRBV3-1/TRBV3-2
size: NA
J: TRBJ1-1
D: NA
DNA: TGTGCCAGCAGCCAATGGGGGGACACTGAAGCTTTCTTT
CDR3: CASSQWGDTEAFF

V: TRBV7-2
size: NA
J: TRBJ1-5
D: TRBD1
DNA: TGTGCCAGCAGACAGGGGAATCAGCCCCAGCATTTT
CDR3: CASRQGNQPQHF

V: TRBV14
size: NA
J: TRBJ2-5
D: TRBD2
DNA: TGTGTCAGCAGCCGAGATCTAGCGGGGCTCGTTGGGACCCAGTACTTC
CDR3: CVSSRDLAGLVGTQYF

V: TRBV19
size: NA
J: TRBJ2-7
D: TRBD2
DNA: TGTGCCAGTAGTGGCGGGAGAAAACCCTACGAGCAGTACTTC
CDR3: CASSGGRKPYEQYF

V: TRBV27
size: NA
J: TRBJ1-2
D: NA
DNA: TGTGCCAGCAGTCCCCACCTGCGTAACTATGGCTACACCTTC
CDR3: CASSPHLRNYGYTF

V: TRBV6-2/TRBV6-3
size: NA
J: TRBJ1-1
D: NA
DNA: TGTGCCAGCAGTGACAGACCCTTGAACACTGAAGCTTTCTTT
CDR3: CASSDRPLNTEAFF

V: TRBV4-2
size: NA
J: TRBJ1-1
D: NA
DNA: TGTGCCAGCGCCAGGCAGGAGGTGGGAACTGAAGCTTTCTTT
CDR3: CASARQEVGTEAFF

V: TRBV12-5
size: NA
J: TRBJ1-1
D: NA
DNA: TGTGCTATTCGCTTAAACAGGTACACTGAAGCTTTCTTT
CDR3: CAIRLNRYTEAFF

V: TRBV7-2
size: NA
J: TRBJ1-4
D: NA
DNA: TGTGCCAGCAGCTTAGGAGGTGAAAAACTGTTTTTT
CDR3: CASSLGGEKLFF

V: TRBV28
size: NA
J: TRBJ2-7
D: NA
DNA: TGTGCCAGCAGTTTCGGGCAGGGGTACGAGCAGTACTTC
CDR3: CASSFGQGYEQYF

V: TRBV11-3
size: NA
J: TRBJ2-5
D: TRBD1
DNA: TGTGCCAGCAGCCTTTCCAAATGGGGGACAGGGGGCAATGAGACCCAGTACTTC
CDR3: CASSLSKWGTGGNETQYF

V: TRBV28
size: NA
J: TRBJ1-6
D: NA
DNA: TGTGCCAGCAGTCTACCCCTGAGCGGAGATTCACCCCTCCACTTT
CDR3: CASSLPLSGDSPLHF

V: TRBV6-2/TRBV6-3
size: NA
J: TRBJ1-2
D: NA
DNA: TGTGCCAGCAGTCAGGGTAACTATGGCTACACCTTC
CDR3: CASSQGNYGYTF

V: TRBV4-1
size: NA
J: TRBJ2-6
D: NA
DNA: TGCGCCAGCAGCCAAGATTTGGCGGTAACTGGGGCCAACGTCCTGACTTTC
CDR3: CASSQDLAVTGANVLTF

V: TRBV15
size: NA
J: TRBJ2-3
D: NA
DNA: TGTGCCACCACCTCACGGTCGGAGCCTAGCACAGATACGCAGTATTTT
CDR3: CATTSRSEPSTDTQYF

V: TRBV28
size: once
J: TRBJ1-5
D: NA
DNA: TGTGCCAGCGCCCATATTCCAGGCCAGCCCCAGCATTTT
CDR3: CASAHIPGQPQHF

V: TRBV5-1
size: NA
J: TRBJ1-3
D: NA
DNA: TGCGCCAGCAGCTCGTCCCCCATGGGTCAGGGCTCTGGAAACACCATATATTTT
CDR3: CASSSSPMGQGSGNTIYF

V: TRBV9
size: NA
J: TRBJ2-3
D: NA
DNA: TGTGCCAGCAGCGTACAGAAAAGCACAGATACGCAGTATTTT
CDR3: CASSVQKSTDTQYF

V: TRBV5-4
size: once
J: TRBJ2-3
D: NA
DNA: TGTGCCAGCAGCTTGGTAGGGGCCTCTGGAGATACGCAGTATTTT
CDR3: CASSLVGASGDTQYF

V: TRBV28
size: NA
J: TRBJ1-6
D: NA
DNA: TGTGCCAGCGGCCGATTGGCTTCACCCCTCCACTTT
CDR3: CASGRLASPLHF

V: TRBV27
size: NA
J: TRBJ2-3
D: TRBD1
DNA: TGTGCCAGCAGTTCGGGACAGGGAGTACCAGATACGCAGTATTTT
CDR3: CASSSGQGVPDTQYF

V: TRBV28
size: NA
J: TRBJ2-7
D: NA
DNA: TGTGCCAGCAGTCGGAGGCCCGCCTACGAGCAGTACTTC
CDR3: CASSRRPAYEQYF

V: TRBV7-2
size: NA
J: TRBJ1-2
D: TRBD1
DNA: TGTGCCAGCAGAGCACCGGGACAGGGGTTCTATGGCTACACCTTC
CDR3: CASRAPGQGFYGYTF